This is a list of T cell receptor beta chains from one sample in a study of cytomegalovirus exposure and HLA in healthy donors. Method: immunoSEQ multiplex PCR; TCRdb's copy keeps in-frame clones and lacks some. In the table there are about 160,000 clones, around 73% of which are singletons. The material sequenced was PBMCs. The receptors stem from a male donor in good health and CMV-seronegative. Each CDR3 is given with its conserved first and last residue. Fields, in order: clone size, D gene, J gene, V gene, CDR3 protein, CDR3 DNA. A D gene is named only where the DNA matches it firmly. Size tells how often a clone was seen (once, few, many) or the class of an expanded clone, and some rows leave it out.

>NA|TRBD1|TRBJ1-1|TRBV7-6
CASSLNRGSTEAFF
TGTGCCAGCAGCTTAAACAGGGGAAGCACTGAAGCTTTCTTT
>NA|NA|TRBJ1-2|TRBV6-7
CAPFVLGDRIYGYTF
TGTGCCCCCTTTGTCTTGGGCGACAGGATCTATGGCTACACCTTC
>few|NA|TRBJ2-7|TRBV28
CASMNSQAYEQYF
TGTGCCAGCATGAACAGCCAGGCCTACGAGCAGTACTTC
>NA|TRBD1|TRBJ2-7|TRBV5-8
CASSFDRVGEQYF
TGTGCCAGCAGCTTCGACAGGGTAGGGGAGCAGTACTTC
>NA|NA|TRBJ1-1|TRBV19
CASTLQENTEAFF
TGTGCCAGTACCTTACAGGAGAACACTGAAGCTTTCTTT
>NA|TRBD2|TRBJ2-1|TRBV6-4
CASSDSIGLARNEQFF
TGTGCCAGCAGTGACTCGATAGGACTAGCGCGTAATGAGCAGTTCTTC
>once|TRBD2|TRBJ2-1|TRBV7-2
CASSLRGSGSFNEQFF
TGTGCCAGCAGCTTAAGGGGTAGCGGGAGCTTCAATGAGCAGTTCTTC
>NA|TRBD1|TRBJ2-4|TRBV28
CASRGQENIQYF
TGTGCCAGCAGGGGACAGGAAAACATTCAGTACTTC
>NA|NA|TRBJ1-5|TRBV28
CASSLSRGRDTDQPQHF
TGTGCCAGCAGTTTATCAAGGGGCAGGGATACCGATCAGCCCCAGCATTTT
>NA|NA|TRBJ1-2|TRBV7-9
CASSPLSGQGYTF
TGTGCCAGCAGCCCTCTTTCTGGGCAGGGCTACACCTTC
>NA|NA|TRBJ2-7|TRBV11-2
CASSLVDNSYEQYF
TGTGCCAGCAGCTTAGTGGACAACTCCTACGAGCAGTACTTC
>NA|TRBD1|TRBJ2-4|TRBV5-1
CASSLETGEFLAKNIQYF
TGCGCCAGCAGCTTAGAGACAGGGGAATTCCTAGCCAAAAACATTCAGTACTTC
>NA|NA|TRBJ2-2|TRBV14
CASSQVRVNTGELFF
TGTGCCAGCAGCCAAGTGCGGGTGAACACCGGGGAGCTGTTTTTT
>NA|NA|TRBJ2-4|TRBV5-5
CASSLMERRNIQYF
TGTGCCAGCAGCTTGATGGAAAGGAGGAACATTCAGTACTTC
>NA|TRBD1|TRBJ2-1|TRBV29-1
CSVDRGIYNEQFF
TGCAGCGTGGACAGGGGTATTTACAATGAGCAGTTCTTC
>NA|TRBD2|TRBJ2-1|TRBV9
CASSVAGGAAGEQFF
TGTGCCAGCAGCGTAGCGGGAGGGGCCGCGGGTGAGCAGTTCTTC
>NA|TRBD1|TRBJ1-4|TRBV9
CASSVSGGGEKLFF
TGTGCCAGCAGCGTATCAGGGGGCGGAGAAAAACTGTTTTTT
>NA|TRBD1|TRBJ2-5|TRBV4-3
CASSHQTGGETQYF
TGCGCCAGCAGCCACCAAACAGGGGGCGAGACCCAGTACTTC
>NA|TRBD1|TRBJ2-7|TRBV19
CASSIARTGLSEQYF
TGTGCCAGTAGTATTGCTAGGACAGGGCTGTCCGAGCAGTACTTC
>once|NA|TRBJ2-1|TRBV15
CATSRDRLGDEQFF
TGTGCCACCAGCAGAGATAGGCTAGGGGATGAGCAGTTCTTC
>NA|NA|TRBJ1-1|TRBV7-8
CASSLAAYTEAFF
TGTGCCAGCAGCCTAGCAGCCTACACTGAAGCTTTCTTT
>NA|NA|TRBJ1-5|TRBV19
CASSEGAGNQPQHF
TGTGCCAGTAGTGAAGGGGCGGGCAATCAGCCCCAGCATTTT